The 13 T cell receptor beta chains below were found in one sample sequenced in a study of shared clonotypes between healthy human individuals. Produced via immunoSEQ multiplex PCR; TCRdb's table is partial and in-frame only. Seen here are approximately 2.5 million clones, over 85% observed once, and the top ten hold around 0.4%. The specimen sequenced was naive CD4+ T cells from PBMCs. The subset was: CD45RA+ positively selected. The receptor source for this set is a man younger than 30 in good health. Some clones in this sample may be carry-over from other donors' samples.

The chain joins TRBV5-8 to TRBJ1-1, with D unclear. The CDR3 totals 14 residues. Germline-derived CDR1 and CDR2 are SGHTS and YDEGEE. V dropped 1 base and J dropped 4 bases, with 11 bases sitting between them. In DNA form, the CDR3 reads TGTGCCAGCAGCTTGTTCTGGGGTAGCACTGAAGCTTTCTTT. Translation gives CASSLFWGSTEAFF.

This chain's CDR3 is CASSFQTGENREKLFF. CDR3 sequence (DNA): TGTGCCAGCAGCTTTCAAACAGGGGAGAATCGAGAAAAACTGTTTTTT. The chain is built from TRBV5-5 and TRBJ1-4; 7 nucleotides align to TRBD1. Germline V gene lookup returns CDR1 SGHKS and CDR2 YYEKEE (reference sequence). The CDR3 extends over 16 amino acids. V shed 2 bases and J 8 bases; nucleotides not matched to a gene: 12.

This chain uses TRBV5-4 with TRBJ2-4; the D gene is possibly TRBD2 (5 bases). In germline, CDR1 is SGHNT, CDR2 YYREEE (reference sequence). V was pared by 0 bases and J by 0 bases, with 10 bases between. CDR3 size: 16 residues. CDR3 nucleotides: TGTGCCAGCAGCTTGGGAGGGAACCAAGCCAAAAACATTCAGTACTTC. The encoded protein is CASSLGGNQAKNIQYF. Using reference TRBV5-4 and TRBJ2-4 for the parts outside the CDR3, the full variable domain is ETGVTQSPTHLIKTRGQQVTLRCSSQSGHNTVSWYQQALGQGPQFIFQYYREEENGRGNFPPRFSGLQFPNYSSELNVNALELDDSALYLCASSLGGNQAKNIQYFGAGTRLSVL.

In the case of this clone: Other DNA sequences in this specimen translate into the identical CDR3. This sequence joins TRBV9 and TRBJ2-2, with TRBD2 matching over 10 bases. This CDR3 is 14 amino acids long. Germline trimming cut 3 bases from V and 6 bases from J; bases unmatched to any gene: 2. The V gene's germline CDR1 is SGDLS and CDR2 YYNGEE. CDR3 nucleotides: TGTGCCAGCAGCGGGCTAGCGGGAGCCGGGGAGCTGTTTTTT. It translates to CASSGLAGAGELFF.

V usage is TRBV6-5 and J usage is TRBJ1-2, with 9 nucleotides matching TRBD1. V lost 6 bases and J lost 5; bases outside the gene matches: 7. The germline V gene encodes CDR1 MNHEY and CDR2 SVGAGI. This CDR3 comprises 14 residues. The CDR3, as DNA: TGTGCCAGCAGCCAACAGGGGGCCCTTTATGGCTACACCTTC. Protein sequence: CASSQQGALYGYTF.

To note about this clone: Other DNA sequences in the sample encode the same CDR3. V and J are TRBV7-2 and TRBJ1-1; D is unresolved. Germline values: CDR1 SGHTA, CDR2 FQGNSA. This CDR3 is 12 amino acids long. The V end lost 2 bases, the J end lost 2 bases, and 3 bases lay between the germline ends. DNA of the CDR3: TGTGCCAGCAGCTTATCTAACACTGAAGCTTTCTTT. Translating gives CASSLSNTEAFF.

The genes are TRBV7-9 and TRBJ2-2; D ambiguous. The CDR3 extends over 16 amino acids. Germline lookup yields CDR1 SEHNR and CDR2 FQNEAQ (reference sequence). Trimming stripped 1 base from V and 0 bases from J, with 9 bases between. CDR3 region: CASSLGGPTNTGELFF. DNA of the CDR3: TGTGCCAGCAGCTTAGGTGGCCCCACGAACACCGGGGAGCTGTTTTTT.

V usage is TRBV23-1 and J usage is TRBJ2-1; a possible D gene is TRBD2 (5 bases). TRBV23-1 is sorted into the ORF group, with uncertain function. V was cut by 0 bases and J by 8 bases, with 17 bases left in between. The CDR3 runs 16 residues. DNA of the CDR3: TGCGCCAGCAGTCAATCGAAGGGTCGGGATTTGGATGAGCAGTTCTTC. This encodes CASSQSKGRDLDEQFF.

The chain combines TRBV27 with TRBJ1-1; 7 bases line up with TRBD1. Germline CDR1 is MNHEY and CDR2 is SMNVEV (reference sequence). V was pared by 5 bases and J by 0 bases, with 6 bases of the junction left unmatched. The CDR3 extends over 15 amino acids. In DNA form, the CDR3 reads TGTGCCAGCAGTCGGGACAGAACATTGAACACTGAAGCTTTCTTT. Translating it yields CASSRDRTLNTEAFF.

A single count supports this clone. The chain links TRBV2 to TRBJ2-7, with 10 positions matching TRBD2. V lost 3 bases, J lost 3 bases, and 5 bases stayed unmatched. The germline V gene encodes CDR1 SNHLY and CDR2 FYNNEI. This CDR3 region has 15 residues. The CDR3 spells CASSDWTSGGYEQYF. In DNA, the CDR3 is TGTGCCAGCAGTGATTGGACTAGCGGAGGCTACGAGCAGTACTTC. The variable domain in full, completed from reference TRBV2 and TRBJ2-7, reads EPEVTQTPSHQVTQMGQEVILRCVPISNHLYFYWYRQILGQKVEFLVSFYNNEISEKSEIFDDQFSVERPDGSNFTLKIRSTKLEDSAMYFCASSDWTSGGYEQYFGPGTRLTVT.

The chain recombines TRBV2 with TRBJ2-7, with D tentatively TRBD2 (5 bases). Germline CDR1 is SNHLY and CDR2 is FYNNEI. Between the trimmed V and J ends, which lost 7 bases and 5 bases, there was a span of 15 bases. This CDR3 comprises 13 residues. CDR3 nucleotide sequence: TGTGCCAGCACCGTAGCGCCCACCCACGAGCAGTACTTC. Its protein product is CASTVAPTHEQYF.

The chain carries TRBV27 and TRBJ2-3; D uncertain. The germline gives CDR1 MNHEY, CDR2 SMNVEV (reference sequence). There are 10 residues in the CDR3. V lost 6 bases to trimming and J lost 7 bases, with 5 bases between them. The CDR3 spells CASRSNTQYF. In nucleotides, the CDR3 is TGTGCCAGCAGGTCCAATACGCAGTATTTT.

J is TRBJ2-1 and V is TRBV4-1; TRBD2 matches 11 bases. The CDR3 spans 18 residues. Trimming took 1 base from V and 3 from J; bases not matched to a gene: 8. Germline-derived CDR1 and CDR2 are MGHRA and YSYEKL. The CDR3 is CASSQGGTSGSFYNEQFF. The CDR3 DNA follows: TGCGCCAGCAGCCAAGGGGGGACTAGCGGATCGTTCTACAATGAGCAGTTCTTC.